A selection of T cell receptor beta chains follows, all from one sample in a study of identical twins. A single record per CDR3 protein comes from TCRdb applying MiXCR to the 5' RACE reads. Among around 570,000 distinct CDR3 sequences listed, approximately 10% were seen once. Another study also made use of these data, one on yellow fever vaccine responses in identical twins.

Sequenced sample: PBMCs. Receptors were obtained from a woman aged 18-29 years in good health. Each CDR3 is given with its conserved first and last residue. A D gene is named only where the DNA matches it firmly. Part of the rows lack a size; the others show once, few, many or a class for expanded clones.

J gene: TRBJ2-5
clone size: -
V gene: TRBV30
D gene: -
CDR3 DNA: TGTGCCTGGAGTCCGGTAGGGCAAGAGACCCAGTACTTC
CDR3 protein: CAWSPVGQETQYF

J gene: TRBJ2-1
clone size: few
V gene: TRBV5-1
D gene: TRBD2
CDR3 DNA: TGCGCCAGCTTGGATCTACTAGCGGGGGGTAGTGAGCAGTTCTTC
CDR3 protein: CASLDLLAGGSEQFF

J gene: TRBJ2-2
clone size: -
V gene: TRBV2
D gene: -
CDR3 DNA: TGTGCCAGCAGAGTGAGTTGGAGGACGAACACCGGGGAGCTGTTTTTT
CDR3 protein: CASRVSWRTNTGELFF

J gene: TRBJ2-7
clone size: many
V gene: TRBV24-1
D gene: -
CDR3 DNA: TGTGCCACCAGTGATTGGGTGGAGACTCCATCCTACGAGCAGTACTTC
CDR3 protein: CATSDWVETPSYEQYF

J gene: TRBJ2-7
clone size: -
V gene: TRBV5-8
D gene: TRBD1
CDR3 DNA: TGTGCCAGCAGCTTGAGGGGGGGGACAGGGGGCCACGAGCAGTACTTC
CDR3 protein: CASSLRGGTGGHEQYF

J gene: TRBJ2-5
clone size: many
V gene: TRBV6-5
D gene: -
CDR3 DNA: TGTGCCAGCAGTTCCCCATCGGGGATGGAGACCCAGTACTTC
CDR3 protein: CASSSPSGMETQYF

J gene: TRBJ2-4
clone size: -
V gene: TRBV3-1
D gene: -
CDR3 DNA: TGTGCCAGCAACCTGGTAGGGGGCATTCAGTACTTC
CDR3 protein: CASNLVGGIQYF

J gene: TRBJ2-5
clone size: -
V gene: TRBV20-1
D gene: TRBD1
CDR3 DNA: TGCAGTGCTAGAACAGGGGGCCCAGAGACCCAGTACTTC
CDR3 protein: CSARTGGPETQYF

J gene: TRBJ2-5
clone size: -
V gene: TRBV20-1
D gene: TRBD2
CDR3 DNA: TGCAGTGGGAGCGGGGGGAATTTAGAGACCCAGTACTTC
CDR3 protein: CSGSGGNLETQYF

J gene: TRBJ2-5
clone size: -
V gene: TRBV7-2
D gene: -
CDR3 DNA: TGTGCCAGCAGCTTAGCGACCGGACCCGCGAGTCAGTACTTC
CDR3 protein: CASSLATGPASQYF

J gene: TRBJ1-1
clone size: few
V gene: TRBV6-5
D gene: -
CDR3 DNA: TGTGCCAGCAGTTACTCGGCAGGGGTGAACACTGAAGCTTTCTTT
CDR3 protein: CASSYSAGVNTEAFF

J gene: TRBJ2-5
clone size: few
V gene: TRBV7-2
D gene: -
CDR3 DNA: TGTGCCAGCAGCGTAGCCAAAGAGACCCAGTACTTC
CDR3 protein: CASSVAKETQYF

J gene: TRBJ2-7
clone size: many
V gene: TRBV11-2
D gene: -
CDR3 DNA: TGTGCCAGCAGCTTAGAATGGGGTTTCGAGCAGTACTTC
CDR3 protein: CASSLEWGFEQYF

J gene: TRBJ2-7
clone size: many
V gene: TRBV3-1
D gene: TRBD2
CDR3 DNA: TGTGCCAGCAGCCCGGGACTAGCGGGGGGCGCTCTAAGGTACGAGCAGTACTTC
CDR3 protein: CASSPGLAGGALRYEQYF

J gene: TRBJ2-5
clone size: few
V gene: TRBV5-1
D gene: -
CDR3 DNA: TGCGCCAGCAGCAGTGGACTGGCAGGAAGACAAGAGACCCAGTACTTC
CDR3 protein: CASSSGLAGRQETQYF

J gene: TRBJ2-2
clone size: few
V gene: TRBV29-1
D gene: -
CDR3 DNA: TGCAGCGTTGGCGGACTCTCGGGGGCCGGGGAGCTGTTTTTT
CDR3 protein: CSVGGLSGAGELFF

J gene: TRBJ2-7
clone size: -
V gene: TRBV9
D gene: -
CDR3 DNA: TGTGCCAGCAGCCGCCGGGACGCGGTAACCTACGAGCAGTACTTC
CDR3 protein: CASSRRDAVTYEQYF

J gene: TRBJ2-7
clone size: -
V gene: TRBV20-1
D gene: TRBD1
CDR3 DNA: TGCAGTGCTAGAGACCACGGGACAGGAATCTCCTACGAGCAGTACTTC
CDR3 protein: CSARDHGTGISYEQYF

J gene: TRBJ2-3
clone size: -
V gene: TRBV7-2
D gene: TRBD2
CDR3 DNA: TGTGCCAGCAGCTTAGCAGCGGGAGGCCCAGGAGATACGCAGTATTTT
CDR3 protein: CASSLAAGGPGDTQYF

J gene: TRBJ2-4
clone size: many
V gene: TRBV4-3
D gene: -
CDR3 DNA: TGCGCCAGCAGCCAAGATCGAGCGCCCCCCGGCAACATTCAGTACTTC
CDR3 protein: CASSQDRAPPGNIQYF

J gene: TRBJ2-3
clone size: many
V gene: TRBV2
D gene: TRBD2
CDR3 DNA: TGTGCCAGCAGTGTTCCTAGCGGGACCTTCACAGATACGCAGTATTTT
CDR3 protein: CASSVPSGTFTDTQYF

J gene: TRBJ2-6
clone size: many
V gene: TRBV29-1
D gene: -
CDR3 DNA: TGCAGCGTTGAGGGTGGGGCCAACGTCCTGACTTTC
CDR3 protein: CSVEGGANVLTF

J gene: TRBJ2-6
clone size: -
V gene: TRBV28
D gene: -
CDR3 DNA: TGTGCCAGCAAACCCCGACTGGATGAGGGCTCTGGGGCCAACGTCCTGACTTTC
CDR3 protein: CASKPRLDEGSGANVLTF

J gene: TRBJ2-2
clone size: few
V gene: TRBV19
D gene: -
CDR3 DNA: TGTGCCAGTACCATACGGACGGAAGGGACCGGGGAGCTGTTTTTT
CDR3 protein: CASTIRTEGTGELFF

J gene: TRBJ2-7
clone size: many
V gene: TRBV3-1
D gene: TRBD2
CDR3 DNA: TGTGCCAGCAGCCCAACGAGCGGGAGTCGGTACGAGCAGTACTTC
CDR3 protein: CASSPTSGSRYEQYF

J gene: TRBJ2-1
clone size: few
V gene: TRBV3-1
D gene: -
CDR3 DNA: TGTGCCAGCAGCCAGTACTACAATGAGCAGTTCTTC
CDR3 protein: CASSQYYNEQFF

J gene: TRBJ2-3
clone size: many
V gene: TRBV5-1
D gene: TRBD1
CDR3 DNA: TGCGCCAGCAGCACGGGACAGGGGCCGGATACGCAGTATTTT
CDR3 protein: CASSTGQGPDTQYF

J gene: TRBJ2-2
clone size: -
V gene: TRBV11-3
D gene: -
CDR3 DNA: TGTGCCAGCAGCTTAGGTGACGGGGGCAGAACCGGGGAGCTGTTTTTT
CDR3 protein: CASSLGDGGRTGELFF

J gene: TRBJ2-2
clone size: -
V gene: TRBV12-3/TRBV12-4
D gene: TRBD2
CDR3 DNA: TGTGCCTTCAGTTTCTCAATTAGCGGGAGCGCGAACACCGGGGAGCTGTTTTTT
CDR3 protein: CAFSFSISGSANTGELFF

J gene: TRBJ2-2
clone size: -
V gene: TRBV11-2
D gene: -
CDR3 DNA: TGTGCCAGCAGCTTATGGCAGGAGAACACCGGGGAGCTGTTTTTT
CDR3 protein: CASSLWQENTGELFF

J gene: TRBJ2-2
clone size: -
V gene: TRBV4-3
D gene: -
CDR3 DNA: TGCGCCAGCAGCCAGGGGGGAGGCCCCGGGGAGCTGTTTTTT
CDR3 protein: CASSQGGGPGELFF

J gene: TRBJ2-3
clone size: few
V gene: TRBV2
D gene: TRBD2
CDR3 DNA: TGTGCCAGCAGTGAAGCGCCTAGCGGGAGATCGGATACGCAGTATTTT
CDR3 protein: CASSEAPSGRSDTQYF

J gene: TRBJ2-1
clone size: -
V gene: TRBV20-1
D gene: -
CDR3 DNA: TGCAGTGCTAGAGACGACTCTAGCGTGAGCTCCTACAATGAGCAGTTCTTC
CDR3 protein: CSARDDSSVSSYNEQFF

J gene: TRBJ2-7
clone size: -
V gene: TRBV20-1
D gene: -
CDR3 DNA: TGCAGTGCTCCTAGAGGTAGGGACGGGAGCTACGAGCAGTACTTC
CDR3 protein: CSAPRGRDGSYEQYF

J gene: TRBJ2-3
clone size: few
V gene: TRBV7-9
D gene: -
CDR3 DNA: TGTGCCAGCAGCTTAGGCCTGGAGCAGGTCACGCAGTATTTT
CDR3 protein: CASSLGLEQVTQYF

J gene: TRBJ2-7
clone size: many
V gene: TRBV7-8
D gene: TRBD2
CDR3 DNA: TGTGCCAGCAGCTTTTTAGGGCGGGAGAGAGGCGAGCAGTACTTC
CDR3 protein: CASSFLGRERGEQYF

J gene: TRBJ2-7
clone size: few
V gene: TRBV25-1
D gene: -
CDR3 DNA: TGTGCCAGCAGTGATCCAGGGAGGTACGAGCAGTACTTC
CDR3 protein: CASSDPGRYEQYF

J gene: TRBJ2-5
clone size: -
V gene: TRBV20-1
D gene: TRBD2
CDR3 DNA: TGCAGTGCCCACCGAAGCGGGAGGATTAGAGAGACCCAGTACTTC
CDR3 protein: CSAHRSGRIRETQYF

J gene: TRBJ2-7
clone size: few
V gene: TRBV24-1
D gene: -
CDR3 DNA: TGTGCCACCAGTGATTCTGACAAACCTCGCTACGAGCAGTACTTC
CDR3 protein: CATSDSDKPRYEQYF

J gene: TRBJ1-1
clone size: -
V gene: TRBV27
D gene: TRBD1
CDR3 DNA: TGTGCCAGCAGTTTTGCTATAGGGGGCCTGAACACTGAAGCTTTCTTT
CDR3 protein: CASSFAIGGLNTEAFF

J gene: TRBJ2-3
clone size: -
V gene: TRBV20-1
D gene: TRBD2
CDR3 DNA: TGCAGTGCTCAGGGACTAGCGGTCACAGATACGCAGTATTTT
CDR3 protein: CSAQGLAVTDTQYF

J gene: TRBJ2-1
clone size: few
V gene: TRBV27
D gene: -
CDR3 DNA: TGTGCCAGCAGTTTTGGAGGGCTCGGGAATGAGCAGTTCTTC
CDR3 protein: CASSFGGLGNEQFF

J gene: TRBJ1-2
clone size: few
V gene: TRBV30
D gene: -
CDR3 DNA: TGTGCCTGGAGTGACAGGGCGGGTGATGGCTACACCTTC
CDR3 protein: CAWSDRAGDGYTF

J gene: TRBJ1-5
clone size: many
V gene: TRBV10-3
D gene: -
CDR3 DNA: TGTGCCATCAGTGAGGGGACAACTTATCAGCCCCAGCATTTT
CDR3 protein: CAISEGTTYQPQHF

J gene: TRBJ2-3
clone size: few
V gene: TRBV29-1
D gene: TRBD2
CDR3 DNA: TGCAGCGTTGAAGGGTCCCTAGCGGGATTCACAGATACGCAGTATTTT
CDR3 protein: CSVEGSLAGFTDTQYF

J gene: TRBJ2-1
clone size: few
V gene: TRBV20-1
D gene: TRBD1
CDR3 DNA: TGCAGTGCTAGGAAACCCCCCCTGACAGGGGGCCCCTATAACGAGCAGTTCTTC
CDR3 protein: CSARKPPLTGGPYNEQFF

J gene: TRBJ2-7
clone size: few
V gene: TRBV24-1
D gene: TRBD2
CDR3 DNA: TGTGCCACCAGTGATCGGGTAGCGGGAGTAAGCGAGCAGTACTTC
CDR3 protein: CATSDRVAGVSEQYF

J gene: TRBJ2-7
clone size: -
V gene: TRBV27
D gene: TRBD1
CDR3 DNA: TGTGCCAGCAGTCCCCAGGGACAGTTCTACGAGCAGTACTTC
CDR3 protein: CASSPQGQFYEQYF

J gene: TRBJ2-7
clone size: -
V gene: TRBV25-1
D gene: -
CDR3 DNA: TGTGCCAGCAGTACGGCCAACGAGCAGTACTTC
CDR3 protein: CASSTANEQYF

J gene: TRBJ2-1
clone size: -
V gene: TRBV28
D gene: -
CDR3 DNA: TGTGCCAGCAGTTTATACAGGAGCTCCTACAATGAGCAGTTCTTC
CDR3 protein: CASSLYRSSYNEQFF

J gene: TRBJ1-6
clone size: few
V gene: TRBV6-1
D gene: -
CDR3 DNA: TGTGCGAGCGCAAGGGACGGGAATTCACCCCTCCACTTT
CDR3 protein: CASARDGNSPLHF

J gene: TRBJ1-2
clone size: -
V gene: TRBV7-3
D gene: TRBD1
CDR3 DNA: TGTGCCAGCAGCTTAAGCCCTGGACAGGTCGAGTCTGGCTACACCTTC
CDR3 protein: CASSLSPGQVESGYTF

J gene: TRBJ2-7
clone size: -
V gene: TRBV5-1
D gene: TRBD1
CDR3 DNA: TGCGCCAGCAGCGGAGGGACAGGGGGCGTCTACGAGCAGTACTTC
CDR3 protein: CASSGGTGGVYEQYF

J gene: TRBJ2-1
clone size: -
V gene: TRBV2
D gene: TRBD2
CDR3 DNA: TGTGCCAGCAGTGAACTCGGGGGGAGCTCCTACAATGAGCAGTTCTTC
CDR3 protein: CASSELGGSSYNEQFF

J gene: TRBJ1-1
clone size: many
V gene: TRBV7-2
D gene: -
CDR3 DNA: TGTGCCAGCAGCTTAGCAGGGGGAACGGTGACTGAAGCTTTCTTT
CDR3 protein: CASSLAGGTVTEAFF

J gene: TRBJ2-5
clone size: many
V gene: TRBV12-3/TRBV12-4
D gene: TRBD2
CDR3 DNA: TGTGCCAGCAGTAGCCAGCGGGAGTGGTTCGAGACCCAGTACTTC
CDR3 protein: CASSSQREWFETQYF

J gene: TRBJ2-1
clone size: -
V gene: TRBV6-2/TRBV6-3
D gene: -
CDR3 DNA: TGTGCCAGCAGGAGGGGGAGGGATTTGATGAATGAGCAGTTCTTC
CDR3 protein: CASRRGRDLMNEQFF

J gene: TRBJ2-5
clone size: -
V gene: TRBV18
D gene: -
CDR3 DNA: TGTGCCAGCTCACAAAACCACCAAGAGACCCAGTACTTC
CDR3 protein: CASSQNHQETQYF

J gene: TRBJ2-7
clone size: few
V gene: TRBV2
D gene: -
CDR3 DNA: TGTGCCAGCACGACCGGGACGGGCCCTAACGAGCAGTACTTC
CDR3 protein: CASTTGTGPNEQYF